The clone carrying this TCR beta chain qualifies as medium-sized. Its antigen is still unknown. As to time point: sample taken at primary tumor resection. Germline lookup yields CDR1 SGDLS and CDR2 YYNGEE. V was shortened by 0 bases and J by 0 bases, with 12 bases between the two germline ends. This CDR3 has 16 residues. The data were taken from a study of spatial heterogeneity in lung cancer. About the research overall: Across the raw uncorrected reads, a unique TCR and UMI combination was observed, on average, more than ten times.

Findings and limits, study-wide: In tumors, expanded intratumoral alpha and beta TCR counts tracked mutation counts.

Using its own MiXCR run on the 5' RACE reads, TCRdb lists one record per CDR3 protein. The table lists roughly 7,400 distinct CDR3 sequences, 2.5% to 4% of them singletons. The chain employs TRBV9 and TRBJ1-1; D may be TRBD1 (5 bases). The material was lung tumor tissue, obtained at surgery. This receptor was identified in a male donor with early-stage non-small cell lung cancer. The CDR3 reads CASSVGEGRMNTEAFF. The CDR3, as DNA: TGTGCCAGCAGCGTAGGGGAGGGACGGATGAACACTGAAGCTTTCTTT.